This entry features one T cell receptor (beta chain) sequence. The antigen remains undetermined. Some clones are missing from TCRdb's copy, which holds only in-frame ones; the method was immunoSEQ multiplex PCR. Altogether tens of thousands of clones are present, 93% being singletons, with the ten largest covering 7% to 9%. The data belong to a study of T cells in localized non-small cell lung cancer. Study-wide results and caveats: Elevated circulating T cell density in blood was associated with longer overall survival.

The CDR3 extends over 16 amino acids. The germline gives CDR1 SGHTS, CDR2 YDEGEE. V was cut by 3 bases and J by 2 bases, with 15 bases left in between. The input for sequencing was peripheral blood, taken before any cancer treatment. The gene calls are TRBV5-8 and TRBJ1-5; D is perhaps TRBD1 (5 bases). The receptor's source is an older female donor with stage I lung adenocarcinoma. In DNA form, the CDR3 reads TGTGCCAGCAGCTCGACTCAGGGTGTTGGCAATCAGCCCCAGCATTTT. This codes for CASSSTQGVGNQPQHF. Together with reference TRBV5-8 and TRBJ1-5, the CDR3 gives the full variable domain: EAGVTQSPTHLIKTRGQQATLRCSPISGHTSVYWYQQALGLGLQFLLWYDEGEERNRGNFPPRFSGRQFPNYSSELNVNALELEDSALYLCASSSTQGVGNQPQHFGDGTRLSIL.